The source of this TCR beta chain is a study of blood T cell repertoires in COVID-19. As for the study in general: The United States, Italy and Spain provided the acute and convalescent COVID-19 samples. T cells, B-cell-depleted T cells, or PBMCs provided the cDNA or gDNA that served as material.

TCRdb's copy holds only in-frame clones and misses some; the assay was immunoSEQ multiplex PCR. The table shows about 200,000 clones, with about 88% occurring only once. The V gene's germline CDR1 is SGHRS and CDR2 YFSETQ. With V trimmed by 4 bases and J by 7 bases, 16 bases remained unmatched. The CDR3 spans 17 residues. This TCR was recovered from an elderly woman with acute or convalescent COVID-19. The material sequenced was peripheral blood. The chain couples TRBV5-1 to TRBJ2-1; the match to TRBD1 covers 8 bases. CDR3 DNA sequence: TGCGCCAGCAGCATTAGACAGGGGACGGGGGCGTTGAATGAGCAGTTCTTC. Protein sequence: CASSIRQGTGALNEQFF. The full variable domain, in which reference TRBV5-1 and TRBJ2-1 provide the parts outside the CDR3, is KAGVTQTPRYLIKTRGQQVTLSCSPISGHRSVSWYQQTPGQGLQFLFEYFSETQRNKGNFPGRFSGRQFSNSRSEMNVSTLELGDSALYLCASSIRQGTGALNEQFFGPGTRLTVL.